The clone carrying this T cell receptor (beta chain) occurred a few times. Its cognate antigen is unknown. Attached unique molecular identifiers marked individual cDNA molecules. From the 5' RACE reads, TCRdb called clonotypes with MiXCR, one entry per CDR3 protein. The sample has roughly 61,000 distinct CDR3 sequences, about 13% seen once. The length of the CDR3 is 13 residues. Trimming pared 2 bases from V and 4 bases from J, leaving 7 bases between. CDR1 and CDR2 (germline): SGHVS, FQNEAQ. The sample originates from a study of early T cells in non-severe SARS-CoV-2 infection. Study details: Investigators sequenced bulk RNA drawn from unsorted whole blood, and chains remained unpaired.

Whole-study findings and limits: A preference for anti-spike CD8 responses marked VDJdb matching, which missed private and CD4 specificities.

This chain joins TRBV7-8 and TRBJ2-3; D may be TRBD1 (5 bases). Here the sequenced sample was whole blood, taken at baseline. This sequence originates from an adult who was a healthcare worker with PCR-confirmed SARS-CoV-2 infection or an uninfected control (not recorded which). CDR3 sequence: CASSLSGPDTQYF. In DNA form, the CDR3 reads TGTGCCAGCAGCTTATCAGGGCCAGATACGCAGTATTTT.